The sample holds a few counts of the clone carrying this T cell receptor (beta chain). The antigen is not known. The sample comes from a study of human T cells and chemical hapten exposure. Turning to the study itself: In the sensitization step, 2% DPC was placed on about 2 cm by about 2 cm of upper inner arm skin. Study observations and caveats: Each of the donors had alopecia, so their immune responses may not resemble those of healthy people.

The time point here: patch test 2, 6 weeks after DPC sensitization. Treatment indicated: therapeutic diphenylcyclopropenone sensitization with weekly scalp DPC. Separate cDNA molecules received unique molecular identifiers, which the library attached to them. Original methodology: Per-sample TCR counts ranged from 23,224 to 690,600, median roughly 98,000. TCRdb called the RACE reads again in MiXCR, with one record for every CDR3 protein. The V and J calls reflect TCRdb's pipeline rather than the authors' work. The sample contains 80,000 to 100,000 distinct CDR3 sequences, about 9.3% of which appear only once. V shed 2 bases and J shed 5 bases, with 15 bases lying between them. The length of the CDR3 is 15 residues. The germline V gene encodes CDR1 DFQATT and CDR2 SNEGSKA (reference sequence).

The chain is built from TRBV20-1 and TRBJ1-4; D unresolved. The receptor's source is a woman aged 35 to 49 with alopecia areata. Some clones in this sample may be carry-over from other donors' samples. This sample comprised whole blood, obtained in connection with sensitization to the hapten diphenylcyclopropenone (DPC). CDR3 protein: CSARWVGDRNEKLFF. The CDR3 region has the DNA TGCAGTGCTAGATGGGTCGGTGATAGGAATGAAAAACTGTTTTTT.